Listed below are T cell receptor beta chains from one sample, sequenced in a study of T cell changes during pregnancy in multiple sclerosis. This table comes from immunoSEQ multiplex PCR, and its TCRdb copy is limited to in-frame clones, with some not included. The table shows 100,000 to 130,000 clones, with roughly 90% occurring only once. The sequencing used peripheral blood, collected in the third trimester of pregnancy. The source of these receptors is a female donor in good health, enrolled as a control in a pregnancy study. CDR3s include the opening cysteine and the closing phenylalanine or tryptophan. The D gene is left open where the match is weak. Not all rows give a size; the values are once, few, many and, for expanded clones, a class.

D gene	clone size	J gene	V gene	CDR3 protein	CDR3 DNA
-	-	TRBJ1-2	TRBV6-5	CASSYATFNGYTF	TGTGCCAGCAGTTACGCGACTTTCAATGGCTACACCTTC
TRBD2	-	TRBJ2-6	TRBV27	CASSKIAGGESGANVLTF	TGTGCCAGCAGTAAAATAGCGGGGGGGGAATCTGGGGCCAACGTCCTGACTTTC
TRBD1	-	TRBJ2-7	TRBV5-7	CASSADPGQGPAYEQYF	TGTGCCAGCAGCGCTGATCCGGGACAGGGGCCTGCCTACGAGCAGTACTTC
-	-	TRBJ2-3	TRBV14	CASSQDLADTQYF	TGTGCCAGCAGCCAAGATCTAGCAGATACGCAGTATTTT
-	-	TRBJ1-1	TRBV6-5	CASSSLFRGNTEAFF	TGTGCCAGCAGCTCCCTTTTTCGGGGGAACACTGAAGCTTTCTTT
TRBD2	-	TRBJ2-7	TRBV19	CARGLGGYEQYF	TGTGCCAGGGGACTAGGGGGCTACGAGCAGTACTTC
-	-	TRBJ1-4	TRBV28	CASSPLRGGGEKLFF	TGTGCCAGCAGTCCCCTTAGGGGGGGAGGTGAAAAACTGTTTTTT
-	once	TRBJ1-3	TRBV6-5	CASSPPHSAGNTIYF	TGTGCCAGCAGTCCCCCTCACAGTGCTGGAAACACCATATATTTT
-	-	TRBJ2-5	TRBV30	CAWRKRFGETQYF	TGTGCCTGGAGAAAGCGTTTTGGGGAGACCCAGTACTTC
-	-	TRBJ2-1	TRBV5-4	CASSLEGRSYNEQFF	TGTGCCAGCAGCTTGGAGGGGCGCTCCTACAATGAGCAGTTCTTC
-	-	TRBJ1-5	TRBV19	CASSIEDGSVWPQHF	TGTGCCAGTAGTATAGAAGACGGGTCAGTTTGGCCCCAGCATTTT
-	once	TRBJ2-1	TRBV11-3	CASSQAGGPGNEQFF	TGTGCCAGCAGCCAAGCCGGGGGGCCGGGGAATGAGCAGTTCTTC
-	-	TRBJ2-1	TRBV11-3	CASSLYAGAEDNEQFF	TGTGCCAGCAGCTTATATGCGGGGGCAGAAGACAATGAGCAGTTCTTC
-	-	TRBJ1-3	TRBV30	CAWSVTGTGNTIYF	TGTGCCTGGAGTGTAACAGGTACTGGAAACACCATATATTTT
TRBD2	-	TRBJ2-7	TRBV6-5	CASRLAGGDEQYF	TGTGCCAGCAGACTAGCGGGGGGCGACGAGCAGTACTTC
-	once	TRBJ2-3	TRBV11-2	CASSLGQAADTQYF	TGTGCCAGCAGCTTAGGGCAGGCCGCAGATACGCAGTATTTT
-	-	TRBJ1-1	TRBV28	CASLNLQEGEAFF	TGTGCCAGCCTTAATCTCCAAGAGGGCGAAGCTTTCTTT
TRBD2	-	TRBJ2-1	TRBV5-1	CASSPLVSSGGSYNEQFF	TGCGCCAGCAGCCCGTTGGTCTCTAGCGGGGGCTCCTACAATGAGCAGTTCTTC
TRBD1	-	TRBJ2-7	TRBV7-7	CASSIGTGAYEQYF	TGTGCCAGCAGCATTGGGACAGGGGCCTACGAGCAGTACTTC